These 29 T cell receptor beta chains were sequenced from one sample in a study of blood T cell repertoires in COVID-19. Data came from immunoSEQ multiplex PCR; TCRdb stores just in-frame clones and leaves some out. Among tens of thousands of clones listed, 75% to 85% were seen once. Sequenced material: peripheral blood. These receptors originate from a man older than 75 with COVID-19, enrolled during active disease.

The chain combines TRBV27 with TRBJ2-7, with TRBD1 identical over 8 bases. With V trimmed by 6 bases and J by 3 bases, 10 bases remained unmatched. The germline V gene encodes CDR1 MNHEY and CDR2 SMNVEV (reference sequence). The CDR3 has 15 amino acids. CDR3 bases: TGTGCCAGCAGCCTGCGGGACAGGAGATTCTACGAGCAGTACTTC. The encoded protein is CASSLRDRRFYEQYF.

This clone was observed a single time. The chain recombines TRBV7-2 with TRBJ2-2, with 7 bases fitting TRBD1. The CDR3 runs 13 residues. Germline V gives CDR1 SGHTA, CDR2 FQGNSA. The V segment lost 4 bases and the J segment 6 bases; nucleotides outside the gene matches: 2. CDR3 DNA: TGTGCCAGCAGCTCGACAGGGCCCGGGGAGCTGTTTTTT. It codes for CASSSTGPGELFF.

The rearrangement joins TRBV7-8 to TRBJ1-2, with 7 bases that match TRBD1. Germline CDR1 SGHVS, CDR2 FQNEAQ. The J segment lost 2 bases and the V segment lost 0 bases, leaving 9 bases of the junction unmatched. The CDR3 totals 17 residues. CDR3 region: CASSLASQGQANYGYTF. The DNA of the CDR3 is TGTGCCAGCAGCTTAGCCTCCCAAGGACAGGCGAACTATGGCTACACCTTC.

The CDR3 nucleotides are TGTGCCAGCAGGCCGGGAGGGGCTGCCAAAAACATTCAGTACTTC. It is translated as CASRPGGAAKNIQYF. The V and J genes are TRBV27 and TRBJ2-4; TRBD2 matches 8 bases. V was pared by 6 bases and J by 1 base, with 5 bases of the junction left unmatched. The CDR3 is made up of 15 amino acids. CDR1 and CDR2 from the germline V gene are MNHEY and SMNVEV (reference sequence).

This sequence joins TRBV28 and TRBJ1-5; D remains unclear. V lost 7 bases to trimming and J lost 4 bases, with 20 bases between them. Germline V gene sequence: CDR1 MDHEN, CDR2 SYDVKM. The CDR3 contains 16 residues. The CDR3 nucleotides read TGTGCCAGCATCTGGGGAGGCGGGGATGGAAATCAGCCCCAGCATTTT. Amino acid sequence: CASIWGGGDGNQPQHF.

A few counts support this clone. The chain uses TRBV7-9 and TRBJ1-2; a weak D match, TRBD1 (6 bases). This CDR3 is 14 amino acids long. Trimming took off 5 bases at V and 3 bases at J, with 13 bases between the two ends. Per the germline V gene, CDR1 is SEHNR and CDR2 is FQNEAQ (reference sequence). The CDR3 DNA reads TGTGCCAGCAGCCACCGGGACACGCACTATGGCTACACCTTC. It yields the protein CASSHRDTHYGYTF.

This sequence joins TRBV19 and TRBJ2-7; tentatively, D is TRBD2 (6 bases). The CDR3 contains 17 residues. V gave up 5 bases and J gave up 2 bases, with 22 bases separating them. Germline V lookup: CDR1 LNHDA, CDR2 SQIVND (reference sequence). DNA for the CDR3: TGTGCCAGTAGTTCTAGCCTCGGGACTTTGAGTCCCTACGAGCAGTACTTC. Translated: CASSSSLGTLSPYEQYF.

CDR3 in DNA: TGTGCCAGCAGTGAATCCGGGACAGGGGAAAAACTGTTTTTT. As protein: CASSESGTGEKLFF. This sequence joins TRBV25-1 and TRBJ1-4, with 9 bases lining up with TRBD1. In germline, CDR1 is MGHDK, CDR2 SYGVNS. The CDR3 extends over 14 amino acids. J lost 8 bases, V lost 1 base, and 2 bases had no gene match. Based on the CDR3 plus reference TRBV25-1 and TRBJ1-4, the full variable domain is EADIYQTPRYLVIGTGKKITLECSQTMGHDKMYWYQQDPGMELHLIHYSYGVNSTEKGDLSSESTVSRIRTEHFPLTLESARPSHTSQYLCASSESGTGEKLFFGSGTQLSVL.

V gene TRBV28 combines with J gene TRBJ1-3; no clear D gene. Germline loops: CDR1 MDHEN, CDR2 SYDVKM. Deletions cut 6 bases from V and 3 bases from J, with 9 bases between. The CDR3 has 13 amino acids. The CDR3 here is CASREGIGNTIYF. CDR3 DNA: TGTGCCAGCAGGGAGGGAATTGGAAACACCATATATTTT.

The chain joins TRBV19 to TRBJ1-5, with D maybe TRBD1 (6 bases). Trimming stripped 7 bases from V and 4 bases from J, with 8 bases between. Germline V gene sequence: CDR1 LNHDA, CDR2 SQIVND (reference sequence). This CDR3 region has 12 residues. CDR3 coding DNA: TGTGCCAGTAAGACAGGAAATCAGCCCCAGCATTTT. Its protein is CASKTGNQPQHF. Looking up the rest from reference TRBV19 and TRBJ1-5 gives the full variable domain: DGGITQSPKYLFRKEGQNVTLSCEQNLNHDAMYWYRQDPGQGLRLIYYSQIVNDFQKGDIAEGYSVSREKKESFPLTVTSAQKNPTAFYLCASKTGNQPQHFGDGTRLSIL.

This clone was picked up one time. The CDR3: CASSPVRVNTGELFF. The DNA for the CDR3 is TGTGCCAGCTCACCTGTCAGGGTGAACACCGGGGAGCTGTTTTTT. This chain links TRBV18 with TRBJ2-2; tentatively, D is TRBD1 (5 bases). The V and J ends lost 3 bases and 1 base respectively, with 9 bases between them. The CDR3 is made up of 15 amino acids. In germline, CDR1 is KGHSH, CDR2 LQKENI.

This clone was recorded once. The chain employs TRBV18 and TRBJ1-1, with 7 bases matching TRBD1. The length of the CDR3 is 17 residues. Germline V gives CDR1 KGHSH, CDR2 LQKENI. J lost 3 bases, V lost 0 bases, and 10 bases had no gene match. CDR3 region: CASSPPRQGAGDTEAFF. CDR3 nucleotides: TGTGCCAGCTCACCACCCCGACAGGGAGCTGGGGACACTGAAGCTTTCTTT.

The gene calls are TRBV5-5 and TRBJ2-1; 10 bases are shared with TRBD2. With 4 bases clipped from V and 2 bases from J, the junction kept 3 bases outside the gene matches. Per the germline V gene, CDR1 is SGHKS and CDR2 is YYEKEE (reference sequence). This CDR3 is built from 15 residues. CDR3 loop: CASSDSGGTYNEQFF. CDR3 sequence (DNA): TGTGCCAGCAGCGATAGCGGGGGGACCTACAATGAGCAGTTCTTC.

This chain joins TRBV7-2 and TRBJ1-6; D remains ambiguous. V shed 0 bases and J shed 2 bases, with 8 bases lying between them. Germline V lookup: CDR1 SGHTA, CDR2 FQGNSA. The length of the CDR3 is 16 residues. The CDR3 coding sequence is TGTGCCAGCAGCTTAGCCGGGGTGGCCTATAATTCACCCCTCCACTTT. It specifies CASSLAGVAYNSPLHF.

This chain links TRBV2 with TRBJ1-2; a possible D gene is TRBD1 (5 bases). Germline CDR1 reads SNHLY; CDR2 reads FYNNEI. V was pared by 7 bases and J by 3 bases, with 15 bases between. This CDR3 is 14 amino acids long. This CDR3 reads CASKKDRSDYGYTF. The CDR3 coding sequence is TGTGCCAGCAAAAAAGACAGATCCGACTATGGCTACACCTTC. The full variable domain, with the rest looked up from reference TRBV2 and TRBJ1-2, is EPEVTQTPSHQVTQMGQEVILRCVPISNHLYFYWYRQILGQKVEFLVSFYNNEISEKSEIFDDQFSVERPDGSNFTLKIRSTKLEDSAMYFCASKKDRSDYGYTFGSGTRLTVV.

V gene TRBV5-1 combines with J gene TRBJ1-2, with TRBD1 matching 8 bases. V dropped 3 bases and J dropped 2; count of bases not matched to a gene: 6. Germline assignment: CDR1 SGHRS and CDR2 YFSETQ. CDR3 length equals 15 residues. In DNA form, the CDR3 reads TGCGCCAGCAGCTGGACCGGGACAGGCAACTATGGCTACACCTTC. Translation gives CASSWTGTGNYGYTF.

The chain couples TRBV15 to TRBJ2-3; no firm D call. The CDR3 is 14 amino acids. Germline-derived CDR1 and CDR2 are LNHNV and YYDKDF (reference sequence). V lost 3 bases and J lost 2, with 9 bases in between. The CDR3 protein is CATSSGGYTDTQYF. CDR3 nucleotide sequence: TGTGCCACCAGCAGCGGCGGATACACAGATACGCAGTATTTT.

V and J are TRBV28 and TRBJ1-2, with a weak D call TRBD1 (6 bases). The CDR3 runs to 14 residues. The V end was cut by 6 bases, the J end by 4 bases, with 15 bases between. The germline V gene encodes CDR1 MDHEN and CDR2 SYDVKM. In DNA form, the CDR3 reads TGTGCCAGCAGCTACCCCGGGACAAGCTATGGCTACACCTTC. The encoded protein is CASSYPGTSYGYTF.

The chain employs TRBV7-2 and TRBJ2-2; 8 nucleotides line up with TRBD2. The CDR3 runs to 17 residues. Germline CDR1 SGHTA, CDR2 FQGNSA. With 6 bases clipped from V and 6 bases from J, the junction kept 15 bases outside the gene matches. Here the CDR3 reads CASSRSGTRFVPGELFF. Written as DNA, the CDR3 is TGTGCCAGCAGTCGATCCGGGACTAGATTTGTCCCCGGGGAGCTGTTTTTT.

This rearrangement joins TRBV28 to TRBJ1-4; 9 positions match TRBD1. The CDR3 spans 15 residues. CDR1 is MDHEN, CDR2 SYDVKM, per germline. V trimming: 4 bases; J trimming: 8 bases; junction bases outside the gene matches: 8. The CDR3 sequence is CASSSSTGGREKLFF. CDR3 nucleotide sequence: TGTGCCAGCAGTTCCTCGACAGGGGGGAGGGAAAAACTGTTTTTT.

The V gene is TRBV19, the J gene TRBJ2-3, with D perhaps TRBD1 (6 bases). Germline assignment: CDR1 LNHDA and CDR2 SQIVND (reference sequence). This CDR3 has 14 residues. Trimming shortened V by 3 bases and J by 6 bases, and 13 bases separated the two germline ends. The CDR3 is CASSMQRQGDTQYF. CDR3 nucleotide sequence: TGTGCCAGTAGTATGCAACGGCAGGGGGATACGCAGTATTTT.

As for this clone: Germline is not matched at one junction end, which may reflect a read error. The chain carries TRBV2 and TRBJ2-7; tentative D call: TRBD1 (5 bases). Looked up from germline, CDR1 is SNHLY and CDR2 is FYNNEI. The CDR3 spans 13 residues. CDR3 loop: CASSEARLGAPDF. CDR3 DNA sequence: TGTGCCAGCAGTGAAGCGCGGTTAGGGGCCCCGGACTTC.

The CDR3 nucleotides read TGTGCCACCAGCAGAGATCGACGACAGGGGGTCTACGAGCAGTACTTC. Its protein product is CATSRDRRQGVYEQYF. This rearrangement joins TRBV15 to TRBJ2-7; 9 bases are shared with TRBD1. This CDR3 spans 16 amino acids. Germline V lookup: CDR1 LNHNV, CDR2 YYDKDF (reference sequence). J lost 3 bases, V lost 0 bases, and 6 bases had no gene match.

V is TRBV6-6 and J is TRBJ2-7; 10 positions agree with TRBD1. The V and J ends lost 5 bases and 0 bases, in that order; junction bases with no gene match: 7. The germline CDR1 and CDR2 sequences are MNHNY and SVGAGI (reference sequence). The CDR3 spans 16 residues. The chain's CDR3 is CASSQPDRGFSYEQYF. CDR3 sequence (DNA): TGTGCCAGCAGTCAACCGGACAGGGGGTTCTCCTACGAGCAGTACTTC.

The chain employs TRBV12-5 and TRBJ1-5; TRBD1 agrees at 7 bases. The CDR3 runs 15 residues. Trimming removed 7 bases from V and 4 bases from J; junction bases left unmatched: 10. The germline CDR1 and CDR2 sequences are LGHNT and FRNRAP. The CDR3 region has the DNA TGTGCTAGTGTCTTCTCGGGACAGCCTAATCAGCCCCAGCATTTT. Encoded protein: CASVFSGQPNQPQHF. The full variable domain, in which reference TRBV12-5 and TRBJ1-5 provide the parts outside the CDR3, is DARVTQTPRHKVTEMGQEVTMRCQPILGHNTVFWYRQTMMQGLELLAYFRNRAPLDDSGMPKDRFSAEMPDATLATLKIQPSEPRDSAVYFCASVFSGQPNQPQHFGDGTRLSIL.

This chain connects TRBV28 to TRBJ2-1, with 7 positions matching TRBD1. This CDR3 has 18 amino acids. Germline CDR1 MDHEN, CDR2 SYDVKM. V was pared by 5 bases and J by 5 bases, with 18 bases of the junction left unmatched. The CDR3 reads CASSPPGVGTASHNEQFF. DNA of the CDR3: TGTGCCAGCAGTCCCCCCGGGGTCGGGACAGCCAGCCACAATGAGCAGTTCTTC.

This chain joins TRBV11-2 and TRBJ2-7; maybe TRBD1 (6 bases). Per germline, CDR1 SGHAT and CDR2 FQNNGV. V was pared by 6 bases and J by 1 base, with 13 bases between. This CDR3 comprises 14 residues. CDR3 amino acids: CASSRQDLSYEQYF. The CDR3 DNA follows: TGTGCCAGCAGTCGACAGGACTTATCCTACGAGCAGTACTTC.

Here the CDR3 DNA reads TGTGCCAGCAGCCAACTACGACAGGGAGGCACTGAAGCTTTCTTT. Residues: CASSQLRQGGTEAFF. The chain recombines TRBV4-2 with TRBJ1-1, with 7 bases that match TRBD1. V was clipped by 2 bases and J by 4 bases; unmatched bases: 7. The CDR3 contains 15 residues. From germline, CDR1 is LGHNA and CDR2 YNFKEQ.

The genes are TRBV29-1 and TRBJ1-1; 9 nucleotides line up with TRBD1. In germline, CDR1 is SQVTM, CDR2 ANQGSEA. The CDR3 runs to 13 residues. Trimming cost V 2 bases and J 3 bases; bases outside gene matches: 1. The DNA for the CDR3 is TGCAGCGTTGAAAGGACAGGGGACACTGAAGCTTTCTTT. Translating gives CSVERTGDTEAFF. Looking up the rest from reference TRBV29-1 and TRBJ1-1 gives the full variable domain: SAVISQKPSRDICQRGTSLTIQCQVDSQVTMMFWYRQQPGQSLTLIATANQGSEATYESGFVIDKFPISRPNLTFSTLTVSNMSPEDSSIYLCSVERTGDTEAFFGQGTRLTVV.